Each of the 5 T cell receptor beta chains below was sequenced from the same sample in a study of cytomegalovirus exposure and HLA in healthy donors. The PCR contained 60 Vbeta and 13 Jbeta primers. TCRdb's copy holds only in-frame clones and misses some; the assay was immunoSEQ multiplex PCR. This table has more than 150,000 clones, around 80% appearing once. Sequencing was carried out using PBMCs. The source is a woman under 40 in good health and CMV-seronegative.

The V gene is TRBV5-8, the J gene TRBJ1-5; TRBD1 might be the D (5 bases). The CDR3 runs 15 residues. The V and J ends lost 0 bases and 4 bases respectively, with 11 bases between them. Germline V lookup: CDR1 SGHTS, CDR2 YDEGEE. The CDR3 DNA follows: TGTGCCAGCAGCTTGGGGCAGGGTCGGAATCAGCCCCAGCATTTT. Translation: CASSLGQGRNQPQHF.

V gene TRBV7-3 combines with J gene TRBJ2-7, with D possibly being TRBD2 (5 bases). The ends were cut back, 4 bases at V and 5 bases at J, with 12 bases in the middle. The germline V gene has CDR1 SGHTA and CDR2 FQGTGA. The CDR3 length is 13 residues. The CDR3 sequence is CASSSRSGNEQYF. DNA for the CDR3: TGTGCCAGCAGCTCCCGGTCGGGGAACGAGCAGTACTTC.

The V call is TRBV29-1, the J call TRBJ2-2; 9 bases are shared with TRBD1. CDR1 SQVTM and CDR2 ANQGSEA come from the germline V gene. The CDR3 loop spans 13 amino acids. J lost 5 bases, V lost 6 bases, and 4 bases had no gene match. The CDR3 DNA follows: TGCAGCGTAGGGACAGGGCGAACCGGGGAGCTGTTTTTT. Amino acid sequence: CSVGTGRTGELFF.

This clone was counted a few times. J is TRBJ2-3 and V is TRBV18; 8 nucleotides agree with TRBD2. This CDR3 is built from 14 residues. J lost 4 bases, V lost 3 bases, and 3 bases had no gene match. The germline V gene has CDR1 KGHSH and CDR2 LQKENI. DNA for the CDR3: TGTGCCAGCTCACCGGGACTAGGTGCAGATACGCAGTATTTT. Protein sequence: CASSPGLGADTQYF.

The chain employs TRBV15 and TRBJ1-1; D is undetermined. The V gene's germline CDR1 is LNHNV and CDR2 YYDKDF (reference sequence). This CDR3 has 17 residues. Trimming took 1 base from V and 0 from J, leaving 15 bases between them. In DNA form, the CDR3 reads TGTGCCACCAGCAGAGTGAGGACTCTTGACATGAACACTGAAGCTTTCTTT. Translating gives CATSRVRTLDMNTEAFF.